The 8 T cell receptor beta chains listed next were all sequenced from one sample in a study of response to subunit inactivated influenza vaccine. TCRdb analysed the RT-PCR reads with MiXCR anew, one entry per CDR3 protein. The sample yields more than 150,000 distinct CDR3 sequences, approximately 9.2% seen once. The source material was non-naive T cells sorted from PBMCs, sampled on the day of vaccination. Every receptor here comes from a man in his fifties or sixties who received an inactivated influenza vaccine.

The V call is TRBV28, the J call TRBJ2-7; D remains unclear. Germline CDR1 is MDHEN and CDR2 is SYDVKM. The CDR3 length is 15 residues. Trimming removed 4 bases at V and 0 bases at J, with 13 bases between. The CDR3 DNA reads TGTGCCAGCAGTTCAGAGAGCCCCCCCTCCTACGAGCAGTACTTC. Protein product: CASSSESPPSYEQYF.

This clonotype was counted between two and nine times. V is TRBV12-3 or TRBV12-4 and J is TRBJ2-7; D possibly uses TRBD1 or TRBD2 (5 bases each). V lost 3 bases, J lost 6 bases, and 6 bases lay in between. The CDR3 totals 11 residues. This chain's CDR3 is CASSLGTEQYF. The DNA of the CDR3 is TGTGCCAGCAGTTTGGGGACCGAGCAGTACTTC.

Ten or more counts support this clonotype. The chain carries TRBV11-2 and TRBJ2-1; D is unresolved. Between the trimmed V and J ends, which lost 3 bases and 5 bases, there was a span of 5 bases. Germline V gives CDR1 SGHAT, CDR2 FQNNGV. The CDR3 totals 12 residues. The CDR3 spells CASSLYNNEQFF. The CDR3 DNA reads as TGTGCCAGCAGCTTGTACAACAATGAGCAGTTCTTC.

The gene calls are TRBV20-1 and TRBJ1-1; 7 nucleotides line up with TRBD1. V was clipped by 2 bases and J by 1 base; unmatched bases: 16. From germline, CDR1 is DFQATT and CDR2 SNEGSKA (reference sequence). The CDR3 totals 18 residues. Written as DNA, the CDR3 is TGCAGTGCTAGATTGACAGGGAGGATCGGGAGTCGGAACACTGAAGCTTTCTTT. This encodes CSARLTGRIGSRNTEAFF.

The chain carries TRBV5-4 and TRBJ2-5; no reliable D call. Trimming pared 4 bases from V and 5 bases from J, leaving 15 bases between. The CDR3 has 14 residues. Germline V gene sequence: CDR1 SGHNT, CDR2 YYREEE (reference sequence). The CDR3 reads CASSPKTAPETQYF. The CDR3 DNA reads as TGTGCCAGCAGCCCTAAGACCGCGCCGGAGACCCAGTACTTC.

This CDR3 is CSARDSGTGRYEQYF. The DNA of the CDR3 is TGCAGTGCTAGAGATTCCGGGACAGGCCGCTACGAGCAGTACTTC. This chain connects TRBV20-1 to TRBJ2-7; 8 bases align to TRBD1. CDR3 length equals 15 residues. Looked up from germline, CDR1 is DFQATT and CDR2 is SNEGSKA (reference sequence). With V trimmed by 0 bases and J by 3 bases, 7 bases remained unmatched.

This clonotype was picked up many times. V and J are TRBV7-8 and TRBJ2-1; D is perhaps TRBD2 (6 bases). There are 14 residues in the CDR3. Trimming shortened V by 5 bases and J by 6 bases, and 14 bases separated the two germline ends. Germline CDR1 and CDR2: SGHVS and FQNEAQ. The CDR3 DNA sequence: TGTGCCAGCAGCGGTATGGGACTGTTCAATGAGCAGTTCTTC. Translating it yields CASSGMGLFNEQFF.

The J gene is TRBJ2-3, the V gene TRBV7-9, with TRBD2 identical over 14 bases. Germline loops: CDR1 SEHNR, CDR2 FQNEAQ (reference sequence). V was pared by 5 bases and J by 4 bases, with 5 bases of the junction left unmatched. The CDR3 is made up of 16 amino acids. The chain's CDR3 is CASSPRGLAGADTQYF. Written as DNA, the CDR3 is TGTGCCAGCAGCCCCCGGGGACTAGCGGGGGCAGATACGCAGTATTTT. Filled out from reference TRBV7-9 and TRBJ2-3, the complete variable domain reads DTGVSQNPRHKITKRGQNVTFRCDPISEHNRLYWYRQTLGQGPEFLTYFQNEAQLEKSRLLSDRFSAERPKGSFSTLEIQRTEQGDSAMYLCASSPRGLAGADTQYFGPGTRLTVL.